The 8 T cell receptor beta chains in this list originate from one sample, sequenced in a study of cytomegalovirus exposure and HLA in healthy donors. The study ran its PCR with 60 Vbeta and 13 Jbeta primers. Assay: immunoSEQ multiplex PCR; the TCRdb copy retains only in-frame clones and omits some. Counted here are 150,000 to 200,000 clones, around 83% occurring once; the ten biggest clones make up around 4.3%. Sequenced sample: PBMCs. These receptors all come from a man aged 50 or older in good health and CMV-seropositive.

The V and J genes are TRBV5-6 and TRBJ2-4; D not resolved. Germline V gene sequence: CDR1 SGHDT, CDR2 YYEEEE. The CDR3 has 14 residues. V was cut by 3 bases and J by 6 bases, with 13 bases left in between. CDR3 loop: CASSSRGALNIQYF. The CDR3 DNA reads TGTGCCAGCAGCTCCCGCGGAGCCTTAAACATTCAGTACTTC.

The chain is built from TRBV5-4 and TRBJ2-5; D unclear. The germline V gene has CDR1 SGHNT and CDR2 YYREEE (reference sequence). The V end was cut by 3 bases, the J end by 5 bases, with 14 bases between. The CDR3 runs 14 residues. The chain's CDR3 is CASSSWASQETQYF. CDR3 DNA sequence: TGTGCCAGCAGCTCCTGGGCGTCACAGGAGACCCAGTACTTC.

The chain couples TRBV10-3 to TRBJ2-7; 14 bases agree with TRBD2. V was pared by 10 bases and J by 4 bases, with 9 bases of the junction left unmatched. Germline lookup yields CDR1 ENHRY and CDR2 SYGVKD. CDR3 length: 15 residues. For the CDR3, the DNA is TGTGCCACCGGATCGACTAGCGGGAGGGCTTACGAGCAGTACTTC. It codes for CATGSTSGRAYEQYF.

The chain recombines TRBV6-9 with TRBJ1-2; 9 bases are shared with TRBD1. With V trimmed by 6 bases and J by 4 bases, 6 bases remained unmatched. CDR3 length: 14 amino acids. Per the germline V gene, CDR1 is MNHGY and CDR2 is SVAAGI. In nucleotides, the CDR3 is TGTGCCAGCAGAGAGCGGACAGGGGTCTATGGCTACACCTTC. Translation: CASRERTGVYGYTF.

The V call is TRBV9, the J call TRBJ2-2, with 8 nucleotides matching TRBD1. This CDR3 has 16 amino acids. V was pared by 4 bases and J by 6 bases, with 11 bases of the junction left unmatched. The germline gives CDR1 SGDLS, CDR2 YYNGEE. The CDR3 loop is CASSPAPGQGSGELFF. CDR3 nucleotides: TGTGCCAGCAGCCCTGCCCCCGGACAGGGTTCCGGGGAGCTGTTTTTT.

The gene calls are TRBV7-2 and TRBJ2-7; 7 bases are a match to TRBD1. The CDR3 consists of 16 residues. Germline V CDR1 and CDR2: SGHTA, FQGNSA. Losses at the gene ends were 8 bases for V and 2 bases for J; bases not matched to a gene: 15. The CDR3 nucleotides are TGTGCCAGCGCTGAAATTCCGGGGCAGGGGGCCTACGAGCAGTACTTC. Residues: CASAEIPGQGAYEQYF.

The V call is TRBV9, the J call TRBJ2-5, with TRBD1 matching over 8 bases. This CDR3 contains 14 residues. The V and J ends lost 0 bases and 5 bases, in that order; junction bases with no gene match: 3. Germline assignment: CDR1 SGDLS and CDR2 YYNGEE. CDR3 region: CASSVEQGGETQYF. CDR3 sequence (DNA): TGTGCCAGCAGCGTAGAACAGGGGGGCGAGACCCAGTACTTC.

Only one count was recorded for this clone. The J gene is TRBJ1-2, the V gene TRBV6-6, with a possible D match to TRBD1 (5 bases). CDR3 length: 13 residues. Germline-derived CDR1 and CDR2 are MNHNY and SVGAGI (reference sequence). Trimming shortened V by 6 bases and J by 5 bases, and 13 bases separated the two germline ends. This CDR3 reads CASRSRGGYGYTF. Here the CDR3 DNA reads TGTGCCAGCAGGTCCCGGGGGGGGTATGGCTACACCTTC.